The source of this T cell receptor beta chain is a study of CD8+CD57+ T cells in acquired aplastic anemia. Across the study: Recorded DNA amounts for sorted CD4+ and CD8+ cells had an average of 3.2 ug. Sequencing produced an average of about 10 million reads per healthy donor for CD4+ cells. Broader study findings: Roughly 31 CD8+ CDR3 sequences were shared between patients and controls. Any difference that existed in CD8+ Simpson's diversity between patients and controls was not significant.

This CDR3 has 15 amino acids. The ends were cut back, 5 bases at V and 14 bases at J, with 27 bases in the middle. Germline V CDR1 and CDR2: SGHTA, FQGNSA. As to this clonotype: What it binds is unknown.

It was genomic DNA that served as the template for profiling TCR beta VDJ and CDR3. Each CDR3 protein gets one entry after TCRdb re-called the reads with MiXCR. The table has hundreds of thousands of distinct CDR3 sequences, around 68% seen once; the top ten hold 4%. The TCR was taken from a human donor in good health, serving as a control. This chain connects TRBV7-2 to TRBJ1-2, with a possible D match to TRBD1 (5 bases). The sample comprised sorted CD4+, CD8+, or CD8+CD57+ T cells (not recorded which) from PBMCs. For the CDR3, the DNA is TGTGCCAGCAGCCCCCGCGGGGGAGGGCCCCGCCACTTTACCTTC. Its translation: CASSPRGGGPRHFTF.